This TCR beta chain appears in the sequencing data of a study of T cells in Graves' hyperthyroidism and ophthalmopathy. The CDR3 regions of TCR beta were amplified from RNA transcripts. TCR CDR3 regions were first amplified by RT-PCR with HTBI primers. One entry per CDR3 protein, called by TCRdb with MiXCR from the multiplex PCR reads. In the table there are roughly 630,000 distinct CDR3 sequences, around 14% of which are singletons. The CDR3 runs to 13 residues. Germline V gene sequence: CDR1 SGHAT, CDR2 FQNNGV. Deletions cut 5 bases from V and 1 base from J, with 7 bases between. This clonotype has a count of ten or more.

The receptor's source is a woman aged 25 to 45 with Graves' hyperthyroidism. The V gene is TRBV11-2, the J gene TRBJ2-3; D perhaps matches TRBD1 (5 bases). The sequenced sample was blood. CDR3 nucleotides: TGTGCCAGCAGCCCACAGGGCACAGATACGCAGTATTTT. Residues: CASSPQGTDTQYF. The variable domain in full, completed from reference TRBV11-2 and TRBJ2-3, reads EAGVAQSPRYKIIEKRQSVAFWCNPISGHATLYWYQQILGQGPKLLIQFQNNGVVDDSQLPKDRFSAERLKGVDSTLKIQPAKLEDSAVYLCASSPQGTDTQYFGPGTRLTVL.